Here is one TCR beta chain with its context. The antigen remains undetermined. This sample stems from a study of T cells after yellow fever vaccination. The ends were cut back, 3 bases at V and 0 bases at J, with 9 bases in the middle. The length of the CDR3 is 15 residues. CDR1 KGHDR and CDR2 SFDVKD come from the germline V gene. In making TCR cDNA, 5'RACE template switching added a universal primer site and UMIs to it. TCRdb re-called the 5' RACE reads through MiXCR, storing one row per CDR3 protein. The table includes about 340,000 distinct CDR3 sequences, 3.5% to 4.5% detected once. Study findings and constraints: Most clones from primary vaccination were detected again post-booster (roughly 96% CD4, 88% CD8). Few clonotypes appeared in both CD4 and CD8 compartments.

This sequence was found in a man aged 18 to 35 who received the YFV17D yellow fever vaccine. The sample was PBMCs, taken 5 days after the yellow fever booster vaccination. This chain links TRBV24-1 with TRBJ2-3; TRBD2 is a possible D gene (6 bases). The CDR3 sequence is CATSDKRVSTDTQYF. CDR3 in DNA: TGTGCCACCAGTGATAAGCGGGTGAGCACAGATACGCAGTATTTT.